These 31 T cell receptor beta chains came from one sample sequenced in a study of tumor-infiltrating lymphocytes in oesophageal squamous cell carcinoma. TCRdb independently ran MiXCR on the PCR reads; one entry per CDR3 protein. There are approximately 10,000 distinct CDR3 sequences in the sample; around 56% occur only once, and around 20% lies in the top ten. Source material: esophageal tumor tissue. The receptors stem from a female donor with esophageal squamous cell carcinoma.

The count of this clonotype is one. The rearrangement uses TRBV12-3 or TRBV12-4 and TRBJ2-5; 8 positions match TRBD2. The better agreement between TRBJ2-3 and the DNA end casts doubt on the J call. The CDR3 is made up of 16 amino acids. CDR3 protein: CASSSGTNGGEDTQYF. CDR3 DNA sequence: TGTGCCAGCAGTTCGGGGACTAACGGGGGGGAAGATACGCAGTATTTT.

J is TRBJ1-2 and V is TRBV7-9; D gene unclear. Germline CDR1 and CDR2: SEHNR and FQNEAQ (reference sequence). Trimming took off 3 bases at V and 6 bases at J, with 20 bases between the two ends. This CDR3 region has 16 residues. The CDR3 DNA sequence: TGTGCCAGCAGCTTGGATCGCTACCTAAGCCCCCATGGCTACACCTTC. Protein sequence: CASSLDRYLSPHGYTF.

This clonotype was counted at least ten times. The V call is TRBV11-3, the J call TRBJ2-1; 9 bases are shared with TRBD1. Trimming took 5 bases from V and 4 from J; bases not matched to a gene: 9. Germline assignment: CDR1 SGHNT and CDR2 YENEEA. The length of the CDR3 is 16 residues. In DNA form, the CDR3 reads TGTGCCAGCAGCCCGCGACAGGGACAGGGATACAATGAGCAGTTCTTC. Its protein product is CASSPRQGQGYNEQFF.

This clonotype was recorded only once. The CDR3 nucleotides read TGCGCCAGCAGTGGGACCACTAAAGAGACCCAGTACTTC. This sequence encodes CASSGTTKETQYF. The J gene is TRBJ2-5, the V gene TRBV10-2, with unresolved D. Germline V CDR1 and CDR2: WSHSY, SAAADI. The CDR3 runs to 13 residues. V was clipped by 4 bases and J by 3 bases, with 9 bases between them.

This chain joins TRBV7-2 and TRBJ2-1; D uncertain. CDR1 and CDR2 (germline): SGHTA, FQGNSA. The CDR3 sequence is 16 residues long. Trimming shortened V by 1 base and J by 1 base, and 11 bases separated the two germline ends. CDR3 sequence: CASSLVAGSSYNEQFF. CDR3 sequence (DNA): TGTGCCAGCAGCTTAGTGGCAGGTTCTTCCTACAATGAGCAGTTCTTC.

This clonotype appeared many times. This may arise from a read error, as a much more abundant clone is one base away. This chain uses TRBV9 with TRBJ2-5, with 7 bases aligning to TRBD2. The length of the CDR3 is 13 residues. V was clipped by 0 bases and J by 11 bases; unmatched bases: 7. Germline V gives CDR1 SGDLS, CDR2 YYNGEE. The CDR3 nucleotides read TGTGCCAGCAGCGTAGGACTAGCCTATGAGCAGTACTTC. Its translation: CASSVGLAYEQYF.

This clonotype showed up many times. In DNA form, the CDR3 reads TGTGCCAGCAGCACCGGGAGGCACTATTACGAGCAGTACTTC. It translates to CASSTGRHYYEQYF. The chain couples TRBV11-2 to TRBJ2-7; TRBD2 matches 7 bases. This CDR3 region has 14 residues. J gave up 4 bases and V 5 bases, and 8 bases lay outside the gene matches. Per germline, CDR1 SGHAT and CDR2 FQNNGV.

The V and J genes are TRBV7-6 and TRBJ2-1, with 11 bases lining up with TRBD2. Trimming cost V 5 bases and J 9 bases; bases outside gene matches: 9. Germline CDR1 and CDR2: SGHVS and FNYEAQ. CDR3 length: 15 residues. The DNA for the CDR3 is TGTGCCAGCAGCACCACTAGCGGGAGCAGTGCTGAGCAGTTCTTC. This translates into CASSTTSGSSAEQFF.

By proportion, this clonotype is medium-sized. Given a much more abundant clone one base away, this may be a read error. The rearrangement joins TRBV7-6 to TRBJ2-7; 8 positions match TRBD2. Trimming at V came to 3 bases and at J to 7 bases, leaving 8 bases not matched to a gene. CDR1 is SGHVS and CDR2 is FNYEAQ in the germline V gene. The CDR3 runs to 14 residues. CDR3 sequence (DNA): TGTGCCAGCAGCTTTAGCGGGGAGTTCTATGAGCAGTACTTC. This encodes CASSFSGEFYEQYF.

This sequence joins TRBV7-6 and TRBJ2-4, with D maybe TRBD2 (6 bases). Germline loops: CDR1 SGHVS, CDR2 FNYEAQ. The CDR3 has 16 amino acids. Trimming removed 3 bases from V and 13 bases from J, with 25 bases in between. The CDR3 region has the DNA TGTGCCAGCAGCTTTTTAACGGGAGACTCCTACAATGAGCAGTACTTC. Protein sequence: CASSFLTGDSYNEQYF.

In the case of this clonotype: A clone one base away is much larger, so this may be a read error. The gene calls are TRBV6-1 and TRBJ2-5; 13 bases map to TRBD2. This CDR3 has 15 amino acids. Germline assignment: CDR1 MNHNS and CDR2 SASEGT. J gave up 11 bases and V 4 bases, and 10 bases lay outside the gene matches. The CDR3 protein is CASSVRTSGRGGQYF. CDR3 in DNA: TGTGCCAGCAGTGTACGGACTAGCGGGAGAGGGGGGCAGTACTTC.

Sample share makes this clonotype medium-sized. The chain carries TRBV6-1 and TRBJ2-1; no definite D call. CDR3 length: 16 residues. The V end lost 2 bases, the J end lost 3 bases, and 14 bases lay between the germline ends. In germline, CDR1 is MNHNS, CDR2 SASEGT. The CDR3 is CASSESVLEYYNEQFF. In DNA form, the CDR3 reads TGTGCCAGCAGTGAATCGGTGTTGGAGTACTACAATGAGCAGTTCTTC.

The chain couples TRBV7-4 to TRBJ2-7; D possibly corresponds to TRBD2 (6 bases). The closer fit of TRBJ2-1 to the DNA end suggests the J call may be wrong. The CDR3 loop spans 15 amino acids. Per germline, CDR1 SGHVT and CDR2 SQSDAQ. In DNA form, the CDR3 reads TGTGCCAGCAGCCCAGCGGGCGGGTTAAACAATGAGCAGTTCTTC. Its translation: CASSPAGGLNNEQFF.

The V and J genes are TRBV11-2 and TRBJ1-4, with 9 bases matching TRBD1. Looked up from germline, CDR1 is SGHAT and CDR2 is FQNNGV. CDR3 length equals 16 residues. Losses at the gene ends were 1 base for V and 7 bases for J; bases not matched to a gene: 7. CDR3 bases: TGTGCCAGCAGCTTAGGAGTGGGGACAGGGTCTGAAAAACTGTTTTTT. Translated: CASSLGVGTGSEKLFF.

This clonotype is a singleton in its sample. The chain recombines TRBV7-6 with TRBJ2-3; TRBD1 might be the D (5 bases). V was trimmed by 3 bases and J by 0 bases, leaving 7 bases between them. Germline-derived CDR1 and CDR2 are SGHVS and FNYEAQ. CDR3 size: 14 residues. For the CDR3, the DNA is TGTGCCAGCAGCTTGGCAGGGAGCACAGATACGCAGTATTTT. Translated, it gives CASSLAGSTDTQYF.

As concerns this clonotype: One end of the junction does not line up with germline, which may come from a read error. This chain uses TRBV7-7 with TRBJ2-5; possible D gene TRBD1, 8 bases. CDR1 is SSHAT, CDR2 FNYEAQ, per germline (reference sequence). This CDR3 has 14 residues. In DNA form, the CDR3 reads TGTGCTAGCAGCCTCCAGACAGGGGAGGGGACCCAGTACTTC. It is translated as CASSLQTGEGTQYF.

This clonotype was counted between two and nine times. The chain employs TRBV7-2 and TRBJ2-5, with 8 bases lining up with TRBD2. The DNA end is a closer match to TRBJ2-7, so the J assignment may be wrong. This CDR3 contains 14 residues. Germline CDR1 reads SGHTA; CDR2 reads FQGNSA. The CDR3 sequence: CASSFSGRAYEQYF. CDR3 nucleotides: TGTGCCAGCAGCTTTTCCGGGAGGGCCTACGAGCAGTACTTC.

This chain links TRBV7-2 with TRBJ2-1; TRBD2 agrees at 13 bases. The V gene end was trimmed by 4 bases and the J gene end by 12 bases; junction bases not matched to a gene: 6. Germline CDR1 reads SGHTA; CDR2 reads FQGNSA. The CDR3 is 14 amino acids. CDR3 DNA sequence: TGTGCCAGCAGCTCACTAGCGGGAGGGTCTGGGCAGTTCTTC. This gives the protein CASSSLAGGSGQFF.

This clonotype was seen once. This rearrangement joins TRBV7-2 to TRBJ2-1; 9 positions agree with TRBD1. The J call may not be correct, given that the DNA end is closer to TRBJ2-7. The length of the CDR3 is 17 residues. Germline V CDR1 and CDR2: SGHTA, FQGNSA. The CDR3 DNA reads TGTGCCAGCAGCTTACCCGCCTACGGGACAGGGCACCACGAGCAGTACTTC. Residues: CASSLPAYGTGHHEQYF.

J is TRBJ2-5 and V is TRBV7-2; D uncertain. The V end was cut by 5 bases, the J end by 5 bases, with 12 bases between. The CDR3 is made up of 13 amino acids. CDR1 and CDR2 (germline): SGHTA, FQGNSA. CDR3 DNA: TGTGCCAGCAGCAAACAAGCCCAGGAGACCCAGTACTTC. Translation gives CASSKQAQETQYF. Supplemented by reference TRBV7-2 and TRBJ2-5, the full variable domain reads GAGVSQSPSNKVTEKGKDVELRCDPISGHTALYWYRQSLGQGLEFLIYFQGNSAPDKSGLPSDRFSAERTGGSVSTLTIQRTQQEDSAVYLCASSKQAQETQYFGPGTRLLVL.

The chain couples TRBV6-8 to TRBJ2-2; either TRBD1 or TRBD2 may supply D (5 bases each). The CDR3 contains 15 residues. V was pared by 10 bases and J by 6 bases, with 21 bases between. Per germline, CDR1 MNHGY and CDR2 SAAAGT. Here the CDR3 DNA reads TGTGCCACTCTGGGACCCCAGAACAGGCCCGGGGAGCTGTTTTTT. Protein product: CATLGPQNRPGELFF.

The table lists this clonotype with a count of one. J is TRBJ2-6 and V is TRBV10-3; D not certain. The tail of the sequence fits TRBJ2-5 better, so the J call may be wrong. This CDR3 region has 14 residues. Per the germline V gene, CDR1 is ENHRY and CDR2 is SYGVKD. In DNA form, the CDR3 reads TGTGCCATCAGTGAGACAAGCGTTCAAGAGACCCAGTACTTC. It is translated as CAISETSVQETQYF.

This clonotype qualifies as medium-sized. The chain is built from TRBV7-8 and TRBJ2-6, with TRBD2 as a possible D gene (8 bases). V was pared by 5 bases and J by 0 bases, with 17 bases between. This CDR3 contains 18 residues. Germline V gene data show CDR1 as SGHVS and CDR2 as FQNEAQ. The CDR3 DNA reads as TGTGCCAGCAGCCAGGGGGGACTAGATTTCTCTGGGGCCAACGTCCTGACTTTC. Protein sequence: CASSQGGLDFSGANVLTF.

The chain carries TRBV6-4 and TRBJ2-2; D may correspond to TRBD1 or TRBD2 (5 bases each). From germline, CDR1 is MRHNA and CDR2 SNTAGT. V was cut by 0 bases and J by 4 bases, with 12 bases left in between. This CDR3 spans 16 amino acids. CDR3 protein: CASSDSGDASTGELFF. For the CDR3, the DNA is TGTGCCAGCAGTGACTCGGGGGACGCAAGCACCGGGGAGCTGTTTTTT.

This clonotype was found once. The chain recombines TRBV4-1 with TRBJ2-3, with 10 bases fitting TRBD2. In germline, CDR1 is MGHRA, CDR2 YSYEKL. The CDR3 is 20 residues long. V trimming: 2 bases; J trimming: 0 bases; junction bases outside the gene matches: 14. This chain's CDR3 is CASSQKGGLAGDPSTDTQYF. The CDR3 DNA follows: TGCGCCAGCAGCCAAAAGGGTGGCCTAGCGGGAGACCCTAGCACAGATACGCAGTATTTT.

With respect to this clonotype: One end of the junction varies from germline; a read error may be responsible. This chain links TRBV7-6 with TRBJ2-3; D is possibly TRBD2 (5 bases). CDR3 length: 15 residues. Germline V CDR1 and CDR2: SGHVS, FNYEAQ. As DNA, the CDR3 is TGTGCCAGCAGCATAGCAGGTTCTAGCACAGATAAGCAGTATTTT. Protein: CASSIAGSSTDKQYF.

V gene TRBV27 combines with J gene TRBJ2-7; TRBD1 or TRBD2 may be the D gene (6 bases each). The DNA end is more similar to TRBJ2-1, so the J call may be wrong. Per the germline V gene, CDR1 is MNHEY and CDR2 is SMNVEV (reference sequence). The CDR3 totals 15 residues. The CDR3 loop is CASSLLGAGIGEQFF. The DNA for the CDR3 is TGTGCCAGCAGTTTGCTGGGGGCGGGAATAGGTGAGCAGTTCTTC.

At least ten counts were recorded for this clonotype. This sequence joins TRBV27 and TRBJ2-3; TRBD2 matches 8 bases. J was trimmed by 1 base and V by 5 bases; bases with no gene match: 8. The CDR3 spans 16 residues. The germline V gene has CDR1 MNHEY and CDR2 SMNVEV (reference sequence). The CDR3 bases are TGTGCCAGCAGTCATCGGGGTAGCGGGGGCACAGATACGCAGTATTTT. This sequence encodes CASSHRGSGGTDTQYF.

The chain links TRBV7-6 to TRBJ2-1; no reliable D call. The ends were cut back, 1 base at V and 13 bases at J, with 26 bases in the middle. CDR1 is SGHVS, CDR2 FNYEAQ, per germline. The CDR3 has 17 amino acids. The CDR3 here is CASSLEVGLRPQETQFF. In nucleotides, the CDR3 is TGTGCCAGCAGCTTAGAGGTTGGGCTACGGCCCCAAGAGACCCAGTTCTTC.

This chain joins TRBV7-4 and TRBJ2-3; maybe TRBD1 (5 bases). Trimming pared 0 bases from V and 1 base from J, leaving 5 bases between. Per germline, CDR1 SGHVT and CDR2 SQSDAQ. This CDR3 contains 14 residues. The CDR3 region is CASSLAQGTDTQYF. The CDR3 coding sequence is TGTGCCAGCAGCTTAGCACAGGGCACAGATACGCAGTATTTT.

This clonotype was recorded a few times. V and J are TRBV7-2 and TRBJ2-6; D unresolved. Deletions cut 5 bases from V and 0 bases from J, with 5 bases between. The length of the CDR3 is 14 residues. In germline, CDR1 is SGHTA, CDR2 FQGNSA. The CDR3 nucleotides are TGTGCCAGCAGCCGAAACTCTGGGGCCAACGTCCTGACTTTC. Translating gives CASSRNSGANVLTF.